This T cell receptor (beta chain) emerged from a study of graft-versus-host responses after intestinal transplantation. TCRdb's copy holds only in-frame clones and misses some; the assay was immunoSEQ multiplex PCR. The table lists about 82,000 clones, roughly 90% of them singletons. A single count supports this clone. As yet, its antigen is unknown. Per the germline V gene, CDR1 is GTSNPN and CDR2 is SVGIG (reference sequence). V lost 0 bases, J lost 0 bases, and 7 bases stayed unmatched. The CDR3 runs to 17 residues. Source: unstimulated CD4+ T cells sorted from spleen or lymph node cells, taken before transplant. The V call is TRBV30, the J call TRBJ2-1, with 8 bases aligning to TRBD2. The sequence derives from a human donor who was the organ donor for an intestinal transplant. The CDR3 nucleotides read TGTGCCTGGAGTGTGGAAGCGGGAGTTAGCTCCTACAATGAGCAGTTCTTC. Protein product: CAWSVEAGVSSYNEQFF.